The 22 T cell receptor beta chains below all came from one sample that was sequenced in a study of blood T cell repertoires in COVID-19 (dated by TCRdb to about 2020). The protocol used for the library was the immunoSEQ multiplex PCR assay. The clones in this table, taken by TCRdb from immuneACCESS, are in-frame only. Not every clone is retained; where verified, under half of the shortfall comes from an unresolved V gene, and the cause of the rest is unknown. This sample comprises about 100,000 clones, 90% to 95% of them detected only once. The ten largest clones represent 2.1% of the sample. Sequenced input: peripheral blood. All receptors come from a man aged 50 or older with active COVID-19.

The rearrangement uses TRBV5-1 and TRBJ2-3; possible D gene TRBD1, 5 bases. V lost 1 base and J 1 base, leaving 13 bases between the germline ends. CDR1 is SGHRS, CDR2 YFSETQ, per germline. The CDR3 spans 16 residues. The CDR3 DNA sequence: TGCGCCAGCAGCTTGAAGCAGGGAATTGGCACAGATACGCAGTATTTT. Translation: CASSLKQGIGTDTQYF.

The chain joins TRBV10-2 to TRBJ2-3, with TRBD2 as a possible D gene (5 bases). The ends were cut back, 2 bases at V and 6 bases at J, with 15 bases in the middle. Germline loops: CDR1 WSHSY, CDR2 SAAADI. This CDR3 is 15 amino acids long. CDR3 DNA sequence: TGCGCCAGCAGTGAGCCAGGACTGCCCTCTGATACGCAGTATTTT. Its translation is CASSEPGLPSDTQYF.

The chain joins TRBV18 to TRBJ2-2; no firm D call. The CDR3 sequence is 13 residues long. CDR1 and CDR2 (germline): KGHSH, LQKENI. V shed 3 bases and J shed 7 bases, with 9 bases lying between them. CDR3 region: CASSPTVIGELFF. Here the CDR3 DNA reads TGTGCCAGCTCACCTACGGTGATCGGGGAGCTGTTTTTT.

The J gene is TRBJ2-3, the V gene TRBV9; 7 positions agree with TRBD2. Trimming removed 4 bases from V and 4 bases from J; junction bases left unmatched: 9. The CDR3 consists of 15 residues. Germline V gene lookup returns CDR1 SGDLS and CDR2 YYNGEE. The CDR3 loop reads CASSPLTGGPDTQYF. The DNA of the CDR3 is TGTGCCAGCAGCCCACTTACGGGAGGACCAGATACGCAGTATTTT.

This CDR3 reads CASRSTGAVTDTQYF. For the CDR3, the DNA is TGTGCCAGCAGATCGACAGGGGCCGTCACAGATACGCAGTATTTT. The chain carries TRBV6-5 and TRBJ2-3; 8 positions match TRBD1. Germline V gene sequence: CDR1 MNHEY, CDR2 SVGAGI. V lost 6 bases and J lost 2; bases outside the gene matches: 7. The CDR3 consists of 15 residues.

The chain is built from TRBV6-6 and TRBJ1-5; D is undetermined. The length of the CDR3 is 14 residues. The V end lost 6 bases, the J end lost 1 base, and 10 bases lay between the germline ends. The germline gives CDR1 MNHNY, CDR2 SVGAGI (reference sequence). As DNA, the CDR3 is TGTGCCAGCAGCTATATCACGAGCAATCAGCCCCAGCATTTT. It encodes CASSYITSNQPQHF.

The chain employs TRBV7-2 and TRBJ2-3; 8 positions match TRBD1. This CDR3 region has 18 residues. CDR1 SGHTA and CDR2 FQGNSA come from the germline V gene. The V segment lost 1 base and the J segment 0 bases; nucleotides outside the gene matches: 9. CDR3 DNA: TGTGCCAGCAGCTTAGTTCTGGCAGGGGGCATCAGCACAGATACGCAGTATTTT. Protein: CASSLVLAGGISTDTQYF.

The chain uses TRBV28 and TRBJ1-1; 7 nucleotides align to TRBD1. There are 12 residues in the CDR3. Germline values: CDR1 MDHEN, CDR2 SYDVKM. Trimming removed 4 bases from V and 7 bases from J; junction bases left unmatched: 3. In DNA form, the CDR3 reads TGTGCCAGCAGTTCCGGGACAGTTGAAGCTTTCTTT. Encoded protein: CASSSGTVEAFF.

The chain recombines TRBV7-8 with TRBJ2-1; D uncertain. Germline CDR1 SGHVS, CDR2 FQNEAQ. The V end lost 2 bases, the J end lost 14 bases, and 16 bases lay between the germline ends. This CDR3 has 13 residues. CDR3 sequence reads: CASSLSASQSEFF. CDR3 DNA sequence: TGTGCCAGCAGCTTATCCGCTAGTCAATCGGAGTTCTTC.

The chain has TRBV21-1 and TRBJ2-5; TRBD1, as called in the table, went unchecked against the DNA. TRBV21-1 is recorded as a pseudogene. CDR3 length equals 13 residues. The DNA for the CDR3 is TGTGCCAGCAGCAAAGGTTCAGAAGAGACCCAGTACTTC. Translated: CASSKGSEETQYF.

V usage is TRBV5-6 and J usage is TRBJ2-3, with 11 bases that match TRBD2. The CDR3 runs 15 residues. The germline V gene encodes CDR1 SGHDT and CDR2 YYEEEE. V lost 7 bases to trimming and J lost 5 bases; unmatched junction nucleotides: 9. The CDR3, as DNA: TGTGCCAGCGCCTCACTAGCGGGAGTTAAAGATACGCAGTATTTT. This translates into CASASLAGVKDTQYF.

The J gene is TRBJ1-4, the V gene TRBV16, with 8 bases aligning to TRBD1. With V trimmed by 2 bases and J by 8 bases, 7 bases remained unmatched. The length of the CDR3 is 15 residues. The germline gives CDR1 KGHSY, CDR2 FQNENV. This chain's CDR3 is CASSQQDRVREKLFF. The CDR3, as DNA: TGTGCCAGCAGCCAACAGGACAGGGTTCGGGAAAAACTGTTTTTT.

The chain carries TRBV6-5 and TRBJ1-6; tentatively, D is TRBD1 (5 bases). The V gene's germline CDR1 is MNHEY and CDR2 SVGAGI. The CDR3 is 12 residues long. The V end was cut by 11 bases, the J end by 11 bases, with 16 bases between. This CDR3 is CAGSRGDPPLHF. CDR3 nucleotide sequence: TGTGCCGGATCACGGGGGGATCCACCCCTCCACTTT.

The chain links TRBV5-6 to TRBJ2-3; 11 nucleotides align to TRBD2. Looked up from germline, CDR1 is SGHDT and CDR2 is YYEEEE. Unmatched junction bases numbered 7, after V lost 6 bases and J lost 4 bases. The CDR3 loop spans 15 amino acids. CDR3 nucleotide sequence: TGTGCCAGCACCTTATTAGCGGGGGGGTCAGATACGCAGTATTTT. The encoded protein is CASTLLAGGSDTQYF.

CDR3 coding DNA: TGTGCCAGCAGCTTAGTCAGGACAGGGGGGAACACTGAAGCTTTCTTT. It specifies CASSLVRTGGNTEAFF. The V gene is TRBV7-8, the J gene TRBJ1-1, with 10 positions matching TRBD1. CDR3 length equals 16 residues. CDR1 SGHVS and CDR2 FQNEAQ come from the germline V gene. The V and J ends lost 1 base and 1 base, in that order; junction bases with no gene match: 3.

The chain couples TRBV18 to TRBJ1-1, with 8 bases lining up with TRBD1. Trimming took 0 bases from V and 1 from J; bases not matched to a gene: 4. CDR1 and CDR2 (germline): KGHSH, LQKENI. The CDR3 is made up of 16 amino acids. CDR3 DNA: TGTGCCAGCTCACCACCGACAGGGGTGGGGAACACTGAAGCTTTCTTT. This encodes CASSPPTGVGNTEAFF.

The V gene is TRBV6-2 or TRBV6-3, the J gene TRBJ1-5, with D hard to call. Germline CDR1 MNHEY, CDR2 SVGEGT. CDR3 size: 15 residues. V dropped 2 bases and J dropped 0 bases, with 8 bases sitting between them. The CDR3 region has the DNA TGTGCCAGCAGTTACAGCCAATTTAGCAATCAGCCCCAGCATTTT. Amino acids: CASSYSQFSNQPQHF.

The chain carries TRBV19 and TRBJ2-5; TRBD2 agrees at 7 bases. V shed 9 bases and J 5 bases; nucleotides not matched to a gene: 15. Germline values: CDR1 LNHDA, CDR2 SQIVND (reference sequence). The CDR3 consists of 15 residues. In DNA form, the CDR3 reads TGTGCCAGCCGACGGGGAGGGTCGAATTCGGAGACCCAGTACTTC. It is translated as CASRRGGSNSETQYF.

The chain employs TRBV9 and TRBJ1-2; D unclear. V was cut by 3 bases and J by 4 bases, with 7 bases left in between. The CDR3 runs to 12 residues. Looked up from germline, CDR1 is SGDLS and CDR2 is YYNGEE. CDR3 residues: CASSARGYGYTF. The CDR3 region has the DNA TGTGCCAGCAGCGCTCGGGGCTATGGCTACACCTTC.

J is TRBJ2-1 and V is TRBV20-1, with 11 bases fitting TRBD2. V dropped 3 bases and J dropped 7; count of bases not matched to a gene: 5. The CDR3 extends over 14 amino acids. In germline, CDR1 is DFQATT, CDR2 SNEGSKA (reference sequence). The DNA of the CDR3 is TGCAGTGCTAGTTCTAGCGGGAGGAAGAATGAGCAGTTCTTC. This encodes CSASSSGRKNEQFF.

The DNA of the CDR3 is TGTGCCAGCAGTTTATCGTTCGGACAGCAAAACATTCAGTACTTC. The encoded protein is CASSLSFGQQNIQYF. This chain connects TRBV27 to TRBJ2-4; D perhaps matches TRBD1 (6 bases). V dropped 0 bases and J dropped 5 bases, with 11 bases sitting between them. Germline CDR1 MNHEY, CDR2 SMNVEV (reference sequence). This CDR3 has 15 amino acids.

This clone was recorded once. This chain links TRBV7-6 with TRBJ1-1, with 12 bases identical to TRBD1. Germline trimming cut 5 bases from V and 4 bases from J; bases unmatched to any gene: 8. CDR1 and CDR2 from the germline V gene are SGHVS and FNYEAQ. The CDR3 has 16 residues. CDR3 sequence reads: CASSHTGTGGFTEAFF. CDR3 nucleotides: TGTGCCAGCAGCCATACCGGGACAGGGGGCTTCACTGAAGCTTTCTTT.